Included here is one TCR beta chain sequence, with context. What it binds is unknown. These data belong to a study of T cell responses to AZD1222 COVID-19 vaccine. Method: immunoSEQ multiplex PCR; TCRdb's copy keeps in-frame clones and lacks some. This sample has tens of thousands of clones, with roughly 90% found just once. The study, taken as a whole, reports: Among the donors, most were white British and more were female, and clonal diversity was possibly underestimated.

The material was peripheral blood, obtained on day 0 of AZD1222 vaccination. The receptor was derived from an adult in good health.

This CDR3 is CASSVDGVAHTF. The DNA of the CDR3 is TGTGCCAGCAGCGTGGACGGGGTGGCTCACACCTTC. The gene calls are TRBV9 and TRBJ1-2, with no clear D. Per germline, CDR1 SGDLS and CDR2 YYNGEE. The V gene lost 2 bases and the J gene lost 12 bases, with 14 bases spanning the gap. The CDR3 loop spans 12 amino acids.